This TCR beta chain was documented in a study of Ad26.COV2.S vaccination and SARS-CoV-2 variants. Across the whole study: Into the muscle, Ad26.COV2.S was dosed once or twice, 56 days apart. Overall study results and limits: TCR breadth and depth analyses may have underestimated total T cell responses. Placebo and vaccine recipients had non-spike TCR breadth that was similar.

Method: immunoSEQ multiplex PCR; TCRdb's copy keeps in-frame clones and lacks some. The table shows 400,000 to 450,000 clones, with more than 80% occurring only once. The treatment here: about 20 received Ad26.COV2.S at low or high dose, single or two shots; about five received placebo; per-sample allocation not given. On day 63 after the first injection, vaccine and placebo recipients gave samples. An adult donor aged 18-55 years was enrolled in Boston. With 5 bases removed from V and 3 bases from J, the gap between germline ends came to 16 bases. Germline V gives CDR1 MNHEY, CDR2 SVGEGT. CDR3 size: 15 residues. As for this clone: Its antigen is not known.

The chain has TRBV6-2 or TRBV6-3 and TRBJ2-5; D may be TRBD2 (6 bases). The sample here was peripheral blood, taken in a trial of Ad26.COV2.S vaccine versus placebo. The origin of this receptor is a person between 18 and 65 years old who received the Ad26.COV2.S COVID-19 vaccine or a placebo. The CDR3 reads CASSAGGKLEETQYF. The CDR3 region has the DNA TGTGCCAGCAGTGCCGGGGGTAAACTAGAAGAGACCCAGTACTTC.